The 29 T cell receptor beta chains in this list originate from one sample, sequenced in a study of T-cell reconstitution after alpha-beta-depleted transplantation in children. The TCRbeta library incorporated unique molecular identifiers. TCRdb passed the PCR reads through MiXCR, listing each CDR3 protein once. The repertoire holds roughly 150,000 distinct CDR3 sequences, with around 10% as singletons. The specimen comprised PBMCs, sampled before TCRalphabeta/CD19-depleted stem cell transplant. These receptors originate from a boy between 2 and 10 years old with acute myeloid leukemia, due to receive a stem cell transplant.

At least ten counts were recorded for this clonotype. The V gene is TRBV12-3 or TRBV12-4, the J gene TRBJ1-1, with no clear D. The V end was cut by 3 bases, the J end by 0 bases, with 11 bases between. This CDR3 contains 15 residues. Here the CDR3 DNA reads TGTGCCAGCAGTTTGGAGGACTGGTTGAACACTGAAGCTTTCTTT. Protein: CASSLEDWLNTEAFF.

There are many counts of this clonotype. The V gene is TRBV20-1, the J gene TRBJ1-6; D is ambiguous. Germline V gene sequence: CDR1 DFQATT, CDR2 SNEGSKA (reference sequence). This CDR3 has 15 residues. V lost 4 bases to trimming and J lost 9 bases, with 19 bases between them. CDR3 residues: CSAIRVRRYGSPLHF. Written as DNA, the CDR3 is TGCAGTGCTATAAGGGTTAGGAGATACGGTTCACCCCTCCACTTT.

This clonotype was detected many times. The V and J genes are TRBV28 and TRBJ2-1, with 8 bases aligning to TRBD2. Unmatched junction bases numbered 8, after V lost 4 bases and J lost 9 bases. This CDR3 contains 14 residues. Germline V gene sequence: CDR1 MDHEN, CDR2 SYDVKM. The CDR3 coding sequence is TGTGCCAGCAGTTACCCGGGAGGGGGGAGTGAGCAGTTCTTC. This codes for CASSYPGGGSEQFF.

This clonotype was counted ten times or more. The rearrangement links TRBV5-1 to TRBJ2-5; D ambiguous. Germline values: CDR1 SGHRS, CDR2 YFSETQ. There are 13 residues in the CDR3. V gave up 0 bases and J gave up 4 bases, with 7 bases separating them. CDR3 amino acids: CASSLDFLETQYF. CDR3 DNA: TGCGCCAGCAGCTTGGATTTTTTAGAGACCCAGTACTTC.

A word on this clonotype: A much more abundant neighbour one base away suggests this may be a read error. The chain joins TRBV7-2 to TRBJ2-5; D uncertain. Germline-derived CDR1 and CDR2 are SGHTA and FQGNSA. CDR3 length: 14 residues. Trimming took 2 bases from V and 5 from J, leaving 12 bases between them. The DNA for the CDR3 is TGTGCCAGCAGCTTATGGGCCTTGCCGGAGACCCAGTACTTC. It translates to CASSLWALPETQYF.

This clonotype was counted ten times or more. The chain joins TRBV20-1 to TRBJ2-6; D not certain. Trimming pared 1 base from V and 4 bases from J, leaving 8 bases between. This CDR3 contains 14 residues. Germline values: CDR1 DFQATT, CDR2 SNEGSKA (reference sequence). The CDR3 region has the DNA TGCAGTGCTAGAGTATCAGGAGGGGCCAACGTCCTGACTTTC. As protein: CSARVSGGANVLTF.

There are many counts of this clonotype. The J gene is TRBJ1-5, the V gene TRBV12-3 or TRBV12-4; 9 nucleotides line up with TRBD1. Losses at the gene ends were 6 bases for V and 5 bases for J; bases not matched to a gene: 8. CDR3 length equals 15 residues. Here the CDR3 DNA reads TGTGCCAGCAGCCTTAATACAGGGGGCGATCAGCCCCAGCATTTT. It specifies CASSLNTGGDQPQHF.

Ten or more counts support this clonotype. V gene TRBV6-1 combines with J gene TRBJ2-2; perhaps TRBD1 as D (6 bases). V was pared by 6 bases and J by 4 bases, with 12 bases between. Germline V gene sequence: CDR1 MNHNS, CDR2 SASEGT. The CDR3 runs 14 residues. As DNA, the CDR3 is TGTGCCAGCAGGACAGGCTCTCGCACCGGGGAGCTGTTTTTT. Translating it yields CASRTGSRTGELFF.

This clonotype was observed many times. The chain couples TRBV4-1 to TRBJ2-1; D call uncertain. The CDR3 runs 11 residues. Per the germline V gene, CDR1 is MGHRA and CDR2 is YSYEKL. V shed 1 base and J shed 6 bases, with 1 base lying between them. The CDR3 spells CASSQVNEQFF. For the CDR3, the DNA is TGCGCCAGCAGCCAAGTCAATGAGCAGTTCTTC.

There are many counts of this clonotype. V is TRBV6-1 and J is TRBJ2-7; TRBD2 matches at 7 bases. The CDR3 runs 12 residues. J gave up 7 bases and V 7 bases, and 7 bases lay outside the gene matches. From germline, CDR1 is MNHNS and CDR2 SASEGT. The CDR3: CASTGEGWEQYF. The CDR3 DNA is TGTGCCAGCACGGGGGAGGGATGGGAGCAGTACTTC.

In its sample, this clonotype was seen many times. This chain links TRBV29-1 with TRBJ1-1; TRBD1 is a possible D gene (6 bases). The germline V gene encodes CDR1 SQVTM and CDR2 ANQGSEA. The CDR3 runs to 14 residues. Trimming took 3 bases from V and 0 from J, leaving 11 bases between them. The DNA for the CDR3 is TGCAGCGTTGATATCAGGGGCGTGAACACTGAAGCTTTCTTT. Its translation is CSVDIRGVNTEAFF.

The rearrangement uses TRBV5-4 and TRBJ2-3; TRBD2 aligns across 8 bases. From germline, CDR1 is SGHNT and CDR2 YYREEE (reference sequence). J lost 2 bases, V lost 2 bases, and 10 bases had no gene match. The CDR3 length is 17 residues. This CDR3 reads CASSLRGGGGVTDTQYF. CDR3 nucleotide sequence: TGTGCCAGCAGCTTACGGGGGGGTGGAGGAGTCACAGATACGCAGTATTTT.

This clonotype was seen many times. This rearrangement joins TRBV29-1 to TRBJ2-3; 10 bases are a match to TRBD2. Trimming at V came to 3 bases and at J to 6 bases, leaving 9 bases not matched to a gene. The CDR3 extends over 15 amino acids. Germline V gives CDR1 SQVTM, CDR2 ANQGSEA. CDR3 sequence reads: CSVDQREGHSDTQYF. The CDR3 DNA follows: TGCAGCGTTGATCAGCGGGAGGGCCATTCCGATACGCAGTATTTT.

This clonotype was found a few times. In nucleotides, the CDR3 is TGTGCCAGCAGCTCGGATTGGTTGGGCCAGGGGCGGCTAGCGGGAGGGCCAAACAATGAGCAGTTCTTC. Encoded protein: CASSSDWLGQGRLAGGPNNEQFF. The chain joins TRBV7-1 to TRBJ2-1; 12 bases map to TRBD2. TRBV7-1 carries the ORF label, with uncertain function. The V and J ends lost 3 bases and 5 bases, in that order; junction bases with no gene match: 26. This CDR3 is built from 23 residues.

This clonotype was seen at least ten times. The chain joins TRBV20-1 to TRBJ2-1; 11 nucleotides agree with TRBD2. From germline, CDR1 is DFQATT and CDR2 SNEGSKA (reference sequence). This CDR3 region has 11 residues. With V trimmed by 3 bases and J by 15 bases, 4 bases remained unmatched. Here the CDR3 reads CSARLAGGLFF. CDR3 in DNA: TGCAGTGCTAGGCTAGCGGGGGGATTGTTCTTC.

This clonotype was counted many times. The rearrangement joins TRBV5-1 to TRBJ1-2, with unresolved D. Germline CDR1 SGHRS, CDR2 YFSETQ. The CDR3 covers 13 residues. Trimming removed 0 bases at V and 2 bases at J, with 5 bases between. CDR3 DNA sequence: TGCGCCAGCAGCTTGGTGGACAACTATGGCTACACCTTC. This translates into CASSLVDNYGYTF.

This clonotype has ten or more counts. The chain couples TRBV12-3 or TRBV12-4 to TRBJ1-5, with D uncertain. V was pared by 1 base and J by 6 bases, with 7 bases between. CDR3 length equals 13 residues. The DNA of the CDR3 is TGTGCCAGCAGTTTAGGTCCTCGTCAGCCCCAGCATTTT. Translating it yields CASSLGPRQPQHF.

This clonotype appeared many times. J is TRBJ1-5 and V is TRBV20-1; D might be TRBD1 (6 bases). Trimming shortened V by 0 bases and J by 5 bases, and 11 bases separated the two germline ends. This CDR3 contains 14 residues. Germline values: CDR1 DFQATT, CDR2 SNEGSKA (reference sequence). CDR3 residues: CSARDRGGHQPQHF. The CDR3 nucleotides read TGCAGTGCTAGAGATCGGGGGGGGCATCAGCCCCAGCATTTT.

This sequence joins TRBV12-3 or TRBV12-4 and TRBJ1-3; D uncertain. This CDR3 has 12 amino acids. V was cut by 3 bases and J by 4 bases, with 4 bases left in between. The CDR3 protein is CASSFHGNTIYF. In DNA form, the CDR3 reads TGTGCCAGCAGTTTCCACGGAAACACCATATATTTT.

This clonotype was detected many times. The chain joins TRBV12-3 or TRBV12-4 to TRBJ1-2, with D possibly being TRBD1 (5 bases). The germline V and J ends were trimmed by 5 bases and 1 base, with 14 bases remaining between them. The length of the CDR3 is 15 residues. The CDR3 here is CASSPRFGGNYGYTF. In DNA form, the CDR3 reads TGTGCCAGCAGTCCAAGGTTTGGGGGTAACTATGGCTACACCTTC.

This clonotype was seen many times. This CDR3 reads CASSFDGLSNQPQHF. CDR3 nucleotide sequence: TGTGCCAGCAGCTTCGATGGGCTTAGCAATCAGCCCCAGCATTTT. This chain connects TRBV11-2 to TRBJ1-5; D remains ambiguous. The CDR3 length is 15 residues. With 3 bases removed from V and 0 bases from J, the gap between germline ends came to 9 bases. CDR1 and CDR2 from the germline V gene are SGHAT and FQNNGV.

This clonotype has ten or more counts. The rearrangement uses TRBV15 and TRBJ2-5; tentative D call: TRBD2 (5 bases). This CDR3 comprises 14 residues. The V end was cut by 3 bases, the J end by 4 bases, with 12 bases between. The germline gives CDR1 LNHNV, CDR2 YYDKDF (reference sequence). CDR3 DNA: TGTGCCACCAGCAGGCCAGCGGCAGGAGAGACCCAGTACTTC. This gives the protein CATSRPAAGETQYF.

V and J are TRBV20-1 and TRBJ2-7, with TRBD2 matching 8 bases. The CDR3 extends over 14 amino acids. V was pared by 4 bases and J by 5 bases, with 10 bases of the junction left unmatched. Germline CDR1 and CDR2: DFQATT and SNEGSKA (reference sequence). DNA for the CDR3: TGCAGTGCTAATCTCGGGGGGGCTAGCGACGAGCAGTACTTC. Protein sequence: CSANLGGASDEQYF.

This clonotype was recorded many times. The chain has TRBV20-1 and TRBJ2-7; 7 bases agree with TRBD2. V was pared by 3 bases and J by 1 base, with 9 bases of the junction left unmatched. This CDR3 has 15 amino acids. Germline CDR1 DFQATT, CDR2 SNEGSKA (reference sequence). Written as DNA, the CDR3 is TGCAGTGCTAGTCGCCCCGGGAGGATTTCCTACGAGCAGTACTTC. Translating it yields CSASRPGRISYEQYF.

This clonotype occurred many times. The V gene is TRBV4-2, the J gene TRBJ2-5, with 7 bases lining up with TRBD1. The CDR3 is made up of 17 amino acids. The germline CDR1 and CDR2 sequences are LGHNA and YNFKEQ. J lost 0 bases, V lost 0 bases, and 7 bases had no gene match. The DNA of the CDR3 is TGTGCCAGCAGCCAAGATCTAATCGGGACAGACCAAGAGACCCAGTACTTC. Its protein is CASSQDLIGTDQETQYF.

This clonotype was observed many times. Here the CDR3 reads CASRPRDFPTGELFF. In DNA form, the CDR3 reads TGTGCCAGCAGGCCACGGGACTTTCCCACCGGGGAGCTGTTTTTT. The chain joins TRBV12-3 or TRBV12-4 to TRBJ2-2; maybe TRBD2 (6 bases). The CDR3 has 15 amino acids. Trimming pared 6 bases from V and 4 bases from J, leaving 15 bases between.

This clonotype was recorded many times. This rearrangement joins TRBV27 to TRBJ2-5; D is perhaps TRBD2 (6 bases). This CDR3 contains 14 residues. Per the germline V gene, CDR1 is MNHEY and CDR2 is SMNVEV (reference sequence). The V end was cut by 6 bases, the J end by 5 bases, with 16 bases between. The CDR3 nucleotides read TGTGCCAGCAGCCTCAGACTGGGAGGCGAGACCCAGTACTTC. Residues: CASSLRLGGETQYF.

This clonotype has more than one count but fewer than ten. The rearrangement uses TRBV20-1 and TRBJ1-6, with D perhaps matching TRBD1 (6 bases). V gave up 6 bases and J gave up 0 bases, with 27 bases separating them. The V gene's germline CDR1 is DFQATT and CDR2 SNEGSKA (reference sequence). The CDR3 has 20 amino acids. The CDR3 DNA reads TGCAGTGCCAGGGGTGGGGCGGGGACATTCTTGAGCTCCTATAATTCACCCCTCCACTTT. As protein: CSARGGAGTFLSSYNSPLHF.

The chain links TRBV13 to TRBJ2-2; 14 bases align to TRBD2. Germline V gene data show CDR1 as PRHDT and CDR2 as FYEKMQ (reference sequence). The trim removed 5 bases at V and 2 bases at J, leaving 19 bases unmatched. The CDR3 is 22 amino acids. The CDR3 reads CASSRRSGGTGTSGRNTGELFF. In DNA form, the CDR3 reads TGTGCCAGCAGCCGAAGGTCGGGGGGTACCGGGACTAGCGGGAGAAACACCGGGGAGCTGTTTTTT.